Listed below are T cell receptor beta chains from one sample, sequenced in a study of cytomegalovirus exposure and HLA in healthy donors. Clones were read by immunoSEQ multiplex PCR, and TCRdb kept only the in-frame ones, dropping some. The sample lists about 160,000 clones; nearly 80% were seen once. The sample was PBMCs. The origin of the receptors is a woman aged 45-65 years in good health and CMV-seropositive. Both conserved end residues are part of each CDR3. Fields, in order: V gene, clone size, D gene, J gene, CDR3 protein, CDR3 DNA. D genes are given only for firm matches. The size of a clone is reported for some rows only, either as once, few or many, or as a class for expanded clones.

>TRBV27|.|TRBD1|TRBJ2-5
CASSELGSGQGARATQYF
TGTGCCAGCAGTGAGCTTGGGTCGGGGCAGGGGGCGCGGGCGACCCAGTACTTC
>TRBV30|few|.|TRBJ2-1
CAGAGNSYNEQFF
TGTGCTGGTGCAGGGAACTCCTACAATGAGCAGTTCTTC
>TRBV7-9|few|.|TRBJ2-1
CASSPSGPNEQFF
TGTGCCAGCAGCCCATCTGGGCCCAATGAGCAGTTCTTC
>TRBV5-4|.|.|TRBJ1-2
CASTRDKGTSGYTF
TGTGCCAGCACCAGGGACAAGGGGACGTCGGGCTACACCTTC
>TRBV29-1|.|TRBD2|TRBJ2-5
CSIVGLAETQETQYF
TGCAGCATCGTCGGACTAGCCGAAACACAAGAGACCCAGTACTTC
>TRBV7-2|.|.|TRBJ2-4
CASSQSGQNIQYF
TGTGCCAGCAGCCAGAGCGGTCAAAACATTCAGTACTTC
>TRBV7-9|.|TRBD1|TRBJ1-1
CASSFDRGTEAFF
TGTGCCAGCAGCTTCGACAGGGGGACTGAAGCTTTCTTT
>TRBV19|.|TRBD2|TRBJ2-1
CATTGLAGGEQFF
TGTGCCACCACCGGACTAGCGGGAGGGGAGCAGTTCTTC
>TRBV4-1|.|.|TRBJ2-5
CASSQDPGVRGQYF
TGCGCCAGCAGCCAAGATCCAGGGGTGAGGGGGCAGTACTTC
>TRBV5-1|.|TRBD1|TRBJ2-7
CASSGQGAYEQYF
TGCGCCAGCTCCGGTCAGGGGGCCTACGAGCAGTACTTC
>TRBV7-2|.|TRBD2|TRBJ2-2
CASSLVAGGNTGELFF
TGTGCCAGCAGCTTAGTGGCGGGAGGGAACACCGGGGAGCTGTTTTTT
>TRBV4-2|.|.|TRBJ2-1
CASSRWGEAGEQFF
TGTGCCAGCAGCCGATGGGGGGAGGCGGGAGAGCAGTTCTTC
>TRBV4-1|.|.|TRBJ1-2
CASSQAGQIYGYTF
TGCGCCAGCAGCCAAGCCGGACAGATCTATGGCTACACCTTC
>TRBV9|few|.|TRBJ1-1
CASSVGGENTEAFF
TGTGCCAGCAGCGTAGGCGGGGAGAACACTGAAGCTTTCTTT